Sequencing of this T cell receptor beta chain was carried out in a study of blood T cell repertoires in COVID-19. Study summary: Material from acute and convalescent COVID-19 was sourced from the United States, Italy and Spain.

The CDR3 covers 14 residues. Trimming took 3 bases from V and 6 from J; bases not matched to a gene: 6. The germline gives CDR1 SGDLS, CDR2 YYNGEE. Clones were read by immunoSEQ multiplex PCR, and TCRdb kept only the in-frame ones, dropping some. The sample records about 300,000 clones, around 89% being singletons. Sequencing was performed on peripheral blood. The TCR comes from a man younger than 30 who had recovered from COVID-19. The chain uses TRBV9 and TRBJ1-1, with TRBD1 identical over 9 bases. The CDR3 nucleotides are TGTGCCAGCAGCGGAGGACAGGGGAGGTCTGAAGCTTTCTTT. Translating gives CASSGGQGRSEAFF.